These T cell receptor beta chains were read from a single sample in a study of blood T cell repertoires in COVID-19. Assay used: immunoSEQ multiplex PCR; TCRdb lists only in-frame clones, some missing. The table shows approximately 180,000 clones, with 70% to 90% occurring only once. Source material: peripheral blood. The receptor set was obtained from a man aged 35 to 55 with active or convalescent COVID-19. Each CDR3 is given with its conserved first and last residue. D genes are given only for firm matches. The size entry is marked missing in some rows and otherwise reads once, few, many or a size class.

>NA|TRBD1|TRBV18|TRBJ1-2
TGTGCCAGCTCAAAGCGACCCTTCGACAGGGAGTATAACTATGGCTACACCTTC
CASSKRPFDREYNYGYTF
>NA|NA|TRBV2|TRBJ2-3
TGTGCCAGCAGGGCACGGGGAGTACGGGCAGATACGCAGTATTTT
CASRARGVRADTQYF
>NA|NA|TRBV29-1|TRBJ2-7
TGCAGCGTTGAAGGACAGAGGCCCTACGAGCAGTACTTC
CSVEGQRPYEQYF
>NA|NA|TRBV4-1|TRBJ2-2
TGCGCCAGCAGTCCAAGAGATTACACCGGGGAGCTGTTTTTT
CASSPRDYTGELFF
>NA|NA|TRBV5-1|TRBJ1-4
TGCGCCAGCAGCTTGGCAGTACTGGGGGGAACACATGAAAAACTGTTTTTT
CASSLAVLGGTHEKLFF
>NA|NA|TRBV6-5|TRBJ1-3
TGTGCCAGCAGACATACCGGAAACACCATATATTTT
CASRHTGNTIYF
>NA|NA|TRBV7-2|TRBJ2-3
TGTGCCAGCAGCTTAGCAAGGGGGACAGATACGCAGTATTTT
CASSLARGTDTQYF
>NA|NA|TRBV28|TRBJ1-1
TGTGCCAGCAGTTTTATGGGCACAGGCAACACTGAAGCTTTCTTT
CASSFMGTGNTEAFF
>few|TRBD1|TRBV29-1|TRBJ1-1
TGCAGCGTTGATCTTCGACAGGGGGGGATAGCTGAAGCTTTCTTT
CSVDLRQGGIAEAFF
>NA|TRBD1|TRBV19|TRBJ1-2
TGTGCCAGTAGTCCCTCCGGGACAGGGGGCGCGACCTATGGCTACACCTTC
CASSPSGTGGATYGYTF
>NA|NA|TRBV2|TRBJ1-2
TGTGCCAGCAGTGAAGCCGTGTTTGGCTACACCTTC
CASSEAVFGYTF
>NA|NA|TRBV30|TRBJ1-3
TGTGCCTGGAGTGTACAGGTTGGAAACACCATATATTTT
CAWSVQVGNTIYF
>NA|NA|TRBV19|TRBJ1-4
TGTGCCAGTAGTATCCGCACAGGGCAACCTAATGAAAAACTGTTTTTT
CASSIRTGQPNEKLFF
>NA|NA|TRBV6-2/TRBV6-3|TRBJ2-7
TGTGCCAGCAGTTACTTCCCGGGGAGCTCCTACGAGCAGTACTTC
CASSYFPGSSYEQYF
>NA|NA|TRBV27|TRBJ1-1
TGTGCCAGCAGGTGGGGACAAGAAGCTTTCTTT
CASRWGQEAFF
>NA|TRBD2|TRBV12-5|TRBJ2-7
TGTGCTAGTGGCCAACTAGCGGGGGGATACGAGCAGTACTTC
CASGQLAGGYEQYF
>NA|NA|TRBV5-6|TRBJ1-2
TGTGCCAGCAGCTTGGGGCAGGTTACTAACTATGGCTACACCTTC
CASSLGQVTNYGYTF
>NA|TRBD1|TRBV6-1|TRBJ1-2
TGTGCCAGCAGTGACCGGGACAGGGCCGGCTACACCTTC
CASSDRDRAGYTF
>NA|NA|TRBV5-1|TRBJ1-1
TGCGCCAGCAGCTTGTACACAGGGCCGACAACTGAAGCTTTCTTT
CASSLYTGPTTEAFF
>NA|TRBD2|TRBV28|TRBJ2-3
TGTGCCGGCGGGGGGGGGCGTAAAGATACGCAGTATTTT
CAGGGGRKDTQYF
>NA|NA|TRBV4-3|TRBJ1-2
TGCGCCAGCAGCCAAAGGCGAACAGATGAATATGGCTACACCTTC
CASSQRRTDEYGYTF
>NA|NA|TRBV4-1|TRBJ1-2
TGCGCCAGCAGCCAAGATCCACTGTGGACTGTCTATGGCTACACCTTC
CASSQDPLWTVYGYTF